These 16 T cell receptor beta chains originate from one sample sequenced in a study of blood T cell repertoires in COVID-19. Here immunoSEQ multiplex PCR was the method, and the copy in TCRdb shows in-frame clones only, minus some. The sample has 150,000 to 200,000 clones; over 85% are singletons. Source material: peripheral blood. Receptor source: a woman between 50 and 59 years old with acute or convalescent COVID-19.

A remark on this clone: The junction shows a germline mismatch at one end, possibly a read error. V and J are TRBV27 and TRBJ1-5; 7 positions agree with TRBD1. Looked up from germline, CDR1 is MNHEY and CDR2 is SMNVEV (reference sequence). The CDR3 runs 15 residues. CDR3 region: CASSLRGDSSQPQHF. The CDR3 nucleotides read TGTGCCAGCAGTTTAAGGGGGGACAGCAGTCAGCCCCAGCATTTT.

The V and J genes are TRBV5-4 and TRBJ1-5, with TRBD1 matching over 9 bases. The junction had 10 bases not matched to a gene; V was cut back by 5 bases and J by 4 bases. Germline lookup yields CDR1 SGHNT and CDR2 YYREEE (reference sequence). The CDR3 runs 16 residues. Written as DNA, the CDR3 is TGTGCCAGCAGAGAGGACAGGGGATTCGGAAATCAGCCCCAGCATTTT. It codes for CASREDRGFGNQPQHF.

The chain has TRBV6-5 and TRBJ2-2; 8 bases fit TRBD2. The CDR3 covers 15 residues. The ends lost 3 bases at V and 5 bases at J; junction bases unmatched: 5. Looked up from germline, CDR1 is MNHEY and CDR2 is SVGAGI. The CDR3 DNA is TGTGCCAGCAGTTATACCGGGAGGGGTACCGGGGAGCTGTTTTTT. Translated, it gives CASSYTGRGTGELFF.

Details on this clone: This sample includes further DNA sequences coding for the same CDR3. The chain couples TRBV18 to TRBJ1-5; D call uncertain. Between the trimmed V and J ends, which lost 0 bases and 7 bases, there was a span of 7 bases. The CDR3 is 13 amino acids. CDR1 and CDR2 from the germline V gene are KGHSH and LQKENI. The DNA of the CDR3 is TGTGCCAGCTCACCACCTGGTGAGCAGCCCCAGCATTTT. Protein: CASSPPGEQPQHF.

The chain recombines TRBV7-3 with TRBJ2-1, with a possible D match to TRBD2 (6 bases). Germline lookup yields CDR1 SGHTA and CDR2 FQGTGA. Trimming removed 5 bases from V and 2 bases from J, with 16 bases in between. The CDR3 is 16 residues long. This CDR3 reads CASSPGGASTYNEQFF. DNA of the CDR3: TGTGCCAGCAGCCCCGGGGGAGCGAGCACCTACAATGAGCAGTTCTTC.

The V gene is TRBV18, the J gene TRBJ2-5, with 7 bases identical to TRBD1. V lost 4 bases, J lost 4 bases, and 3 bases stayed unmatched. Germline V gene data show CDR1 as KGHSH and CDR2 as LQKENI. CDR3 size: 13 residues. CDR3 protein: CASSHRGLETQYF. For the CDR3, the DNA is TGTGCCAGCTCACACAGGGGTTTAGAGACCCAGTACTTC.

The chain carries TRBV11-2 and TRBJ1-2, with 7 bases identical to TRBD1. This CDR3 comprises 15 residues. V lost 6 bases, J lost 4 bases, and 11 bases stayed unmatched. From germline, CDR1 is SGHAT and CDR2 FQNNGV. In DNA, the CDR3 is TGTGCCAGCAGGTCCCAGGGGGGCCCGGTCTATGGCTACACCTTC. Translation gives CASRSQGGPVYGYTF.

The V call is TRBV5-6, the J call TRBJ1-1; 9 nucleotides agree with TRBD1. Germline loops: CDR1 SGHDT, CDR2 YYEEEE. This CDR3 region has 14 residues. V lost 5 bases and J lost 7; bases outside the gene matches: 9. The CDR3 coding sequence is TGTGCCAGCAGTTACACAGGGGGCTATAATGAAGCTTTCTTT. It is translated as CASSYTGGYNEAFF.

The chain combines TRBV27 with TRBJ1-2; TRBD1 agrees at 9 bases. There are 16 residues in the CDR3. Germline CDR1 is MNHEY and CDR2 is SMNVEV (reference sequence). V shed 5 bases and J 3 bases; nucleotides not matched to a gene: 10. In nucleotides, the CDR3 is TGTGCCAGCAGTACCGGACAGGGGTCCCACTACTATGGCTACACCTTC. Translation gives CASSTGQGSHYYGYTF.

The chain employs TRBV5-4 and TRBJ1-3, with D unclear. The V and J ends lost 0 bases and 0 bases respectively, with 7 bases between them. The CDR3 has 15 amino acids. CDR1 is SGHNT and CDR2 is YYREEE in the germline V gene (reference sequence). Here the CDR3 reads CASSLEGSSGNTIYF. Here the CDR3 DNA reads TGTGCCAGCAGCTTGGAAGGGAGCTCTGGAAACACCATATATTTT.

The V call is TRBV6-1, the J call TRBJ1-6, with a weak D call TRBD1 (5 bases). V lost 0 bases and J 9 bases, leaving 9 bases between the germline ends. Germline loops: CDR1 MNHNS, CDR2 SASEGT. This CDR3 is built from 14 residues. The CDR3 DNA follows: TGTGCCAGCAGTGAAGCGGGGGGTGGTTCACCCCTCCACTTT. It specifies CASSEAGGGSPLHF.

The chain employs TRBV7-2 and TRBJ1-5, with D possibly being TRBD1 (6 bases). The length of the CDR3 is 12 residues. Trimming cost V 4 bases and J 9 bases, with 10 bases left between them. The germline gives CDR1 SGHTA, CDR2 FQGNSA. CDR3 amino acids: CASSYDRRPQHF. Here the CDR3 DNA reads TGTGCCAGCAGCTATGACAGGCGGCCCCAGCATTTT.

The chain is built from TRBV5-4 and TRBJ1-6; 8 bases are a match to TRBD1. The length of the CDR3 is 15 residues. CDR1 is SGHNT, CDR2 YYREEE, per germline (reference sequence). V lost 4 bases and J lost 7; bases outside the gene matches: 7. The CDR3 loop is CASSKGTGGNSPLHF. The CDR3 DNA follows: TGTGCCAGCAGCAAAGGGACAGGAGGAAATTCACCCCTCCACTTT.

The chain employs TRBV30 and TRBJ2-1; TRBD2 matches at 7 bases. Germline lookup yields CDR1 GTSNPN and CDR2 SVGIG (reference sequence). Trimming cost V 3 bases and J 8 bases; bases outside gene matches: 7. The CDR3 runs 13 residues. The CDR3 spells CAWSGGSGDEQFF. The CDR3 DNA follows: TGTGCCTGGAGCGGGGGGAGTGGCGATGAGCAGTTCTTC.

The rearrangement joins TRBV12-3 or TRBV12-4 to TRBJ2-1; D unresolved. V was trimmed by 7 bases and J by 7 bases, leaving 14 bases between them. The CDR3 loop spans 13 amino acids. The CDR3 protein is CASNKNPGNEQFF. DNA for the CDR3: TGTGCCAGCAACAAAAACCCCGGGAATGAGCAGTTCTTC.

The chain links TRBV28 to TRBJ1-2; maybe TRBD1 (6 bases). V was pared by 7 bases and J by 4 bases, with 10 bases between. Germline V CDR1 and CDR2: MDHEN, SYDVKM. The CDR3 is 12 residues long. CDR3: CASIKQGYGYTF. For the CDR3, the DNA is TGTGCCAGCATCAAACAGGGCTATGGCTACACCTTC.